This T cell receptor beta chain was documented in a study of Ad26.COV2.S vaccination and SARS-CoV-2 variants. General study results and limits: Measurement of non-spike TCR breadth gave similar results in vaccine and placebo recipients.

Assay: immunoSEQ multiplex PCR; the TCRdb copy retains only in-frame clones and omits some. The data show under 250,000 clones, around nine tenths seen once. Worth noting for this clone: Its target is unknown.

This sample's treatment: roughly 20 received Ad26.COV2.S at low or high dose, single or two shots; 5 received placebo; per-sample allocation not given. The study sampled participants on day 63 after the first vaccine or placebo injection. The material was peripheral blood, obtained in a trial of Ad26.COV2.S vaccine versus placebo. This clonotype originated in a person aged 18-65 years who received the Ad26.COV2.S COVID-19 vaccine or a placebo.

The CDR3 bases are TGTGCCAGCAGCACCCGACAGGGATCTCCCTACAATGAGCAGTTCTTC. Its translation: CASSTRQGSPYNEQFF. This chain links TRBV7-9 with TRBJ2-1, with 7 bases aligning to TRBD1. Per the germline V gene, CDR1 is SEHNR and CDR2 is FQNEAQ (reference sequence). The CDR3 has 16 amino acids. The ends lost 5 bases at V and 2 bases at J; junction bases unmatched: 9.